This TCR beta chain was documented in a study of T cells after posttransplantation cyclophosphamide. The protocol was immunoSEQ multiplex PCR, while the TCRdb copy is restricted to in-frame clones and leaves out a portion. The repertoire holds about 22,000 clones, with almost 75% as singletons. Germline V gives CDR1 MNHEY, CDR2 SVGAGI. The CDR3 runs to 14 residues. Germline trimming cut 7 bases from V and 5 bases from J; bases unmatched to any gene: 10. What was sequenced was memory CD4+ T cells sorted from PBMCs. This clonotype originated in a woman in her fifties or sixties in good health, CMV-negative, and a related stem cell transplant donor. The chain has TRBV6-5 and TRBJ2-5; TRBD2 matches at 7 bases. DNA of the CDR3: TGTGCCAGCACTCCCAGCCGGGGAGGGGAGACCCAGTACTTC. Translation: CASTPSRGGETQYF.